This record covers a single T cell receptor (beta chain). This receptor's antigen is unknown. No base-level quality is on record; no much larger clone is a single base apart. The CDR3 sequence holds 12 residues, the cysteine and phenylalanine included. Left in the record is the CDR3 DNA by itself, 36 bases read in frame from the first base. A distance of 7 bases separates the germline ends of V and J, which lose 4 bases and 6 bases respectively. The germline V gene supplies CDR1 KGHSH and CDR2 LQKENI. These data are taken from a study of stem cell transplantation in POMP-related autoinflammatory disease (dated by TCRdb to the early 2020s). Study-wide context: According to the study's hypothesis, the TRB repertoire gets skewed because defective thymoproteasomes impair MHC class I-dependent CD8+ T-cell differentiation and positive selection. The effect of POMP deficiency on T-cell receptor beta repertoire diversity and CDR3 characteristics was assessed by high-throughput TRB sequencing.

Before TRB sequencing, the T-cell subsets, namely conventional T cells, CD8+ T cells, regulatory T cells, and T follicular helper cells, were sorted. The library was made by the immunoSEQ multiplex PCR assay. In the source study's methods: Shannon entropy, which takes clonal size distribution into account, was used to quantify repertoire diversity. Clonotype distribution inequality was measured with the Gini-Simpson index (Simpson_1-D). TCRdb provides this immuneACCESS table in a form limited to in-frame rearrangements. Some clones are lacking; in checked studies, under half of them reflect an unresolved V gene, and why the rest are absent is not known. V and J calls and clone size come straight from that table; D and trimming were deduced from the DNA. The sample table holds about 6,900 clones, of which roughly 80% were seen once. Of the sample, 3.5% to 4.5% falls within the top ten clones. General findings and caveats noted by the study authors: A trend toward lower TRB diversity and higher clonality was observed in PRAID patients across all analyzed T-cell subsets. Statistical significance for the trend toward lower diversity and increased clonality in PRAID patients was reached only for regulatory T cells. PRAID patients showed a restricted number of unique TRB V-J gene pairings.

Recombination joined TRBV18 with TRBJ2-1; no D gene can be assigned with confidence. The source material was a CXCR5-defined cell subset from PBMCs. This clonotype was obtained from a human donor in good health. The CDR3 region: CASSLIANEQFF. At the DNA level, the sequence is TGTGCCAGCTCACTGATAGCCAATGAGCAGTTCTTC. Here the CDR3 is joined to the reference TRBV18 and TRBJ2-1 genes, and the full variable domain is: NAGVMQNPRHLVRRRGQEARLRCSPMKGHSHVYWYRQLPEEGLKFMVYLQKENIIDESGMPKERFSAEFPKEGPSILRIQQVVRGDSAAYFCASSLIANEQFFGPGTRLTVL.